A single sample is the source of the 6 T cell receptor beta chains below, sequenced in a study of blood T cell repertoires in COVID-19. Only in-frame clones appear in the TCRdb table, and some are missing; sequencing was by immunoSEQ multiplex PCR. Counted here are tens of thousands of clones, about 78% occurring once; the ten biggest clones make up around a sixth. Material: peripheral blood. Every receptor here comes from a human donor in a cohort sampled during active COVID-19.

CDR3 loop: CASSLWGGGEQETQYF. The CDR3 bases are TGTGCCAGCAGTTTATGGGGCGGGGGGGAACAAGAGACCCAGTACTTC. The V gene is TRBV27, the J gene TRBJ2-5, with TRBD2 matching 9 bases. The V and J ends lost 1 base and 2 bases, in that order; junction bases with no gene match: 5. Germline V gene data show CDR1 as MNHEY and CDR2 as SMNVEV (reference sequence). The CDR3 runs to 16 residues.

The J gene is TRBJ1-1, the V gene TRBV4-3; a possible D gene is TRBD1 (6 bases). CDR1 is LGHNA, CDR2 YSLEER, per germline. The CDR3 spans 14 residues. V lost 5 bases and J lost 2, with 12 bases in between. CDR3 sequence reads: CASSSDRLNTEAFF. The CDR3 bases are TGCGCCAGCAGCTCCGACAGGCTCAACACTGAAGCTTTCTTT.

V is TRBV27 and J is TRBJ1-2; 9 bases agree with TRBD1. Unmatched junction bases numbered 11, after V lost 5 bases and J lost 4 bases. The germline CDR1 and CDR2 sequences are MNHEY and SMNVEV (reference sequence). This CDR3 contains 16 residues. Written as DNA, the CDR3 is TGTGCCAGCAGTCCCTTAACAGGGGGCGGGGGCTATGGCTACACCTTC. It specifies CASSPLTGGGGYGYTF.

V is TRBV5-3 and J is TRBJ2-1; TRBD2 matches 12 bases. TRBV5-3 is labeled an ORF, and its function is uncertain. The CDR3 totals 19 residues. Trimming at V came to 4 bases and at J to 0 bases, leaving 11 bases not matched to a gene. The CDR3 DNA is TGTGCCAGAAGCCGGGGACTAGCGGGCATAAGGAGCTCCTACAATGAGCAGTTCTTC. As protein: CARSRGLAGIRSSYNEQFF.

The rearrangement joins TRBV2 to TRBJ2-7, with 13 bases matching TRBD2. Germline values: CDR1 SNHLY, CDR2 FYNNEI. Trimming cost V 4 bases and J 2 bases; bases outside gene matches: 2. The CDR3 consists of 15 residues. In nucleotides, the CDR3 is TGTGCCAGCAGTGTGACTAGCGGGGGGCCCTACGAGCAGTACTTC. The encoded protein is CASSVTSGGPYEQYF.

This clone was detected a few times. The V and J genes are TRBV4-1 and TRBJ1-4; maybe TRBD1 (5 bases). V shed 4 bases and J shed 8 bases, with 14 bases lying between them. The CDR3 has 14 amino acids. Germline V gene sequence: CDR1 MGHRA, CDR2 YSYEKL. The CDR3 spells CASSPTWGGEKLFF. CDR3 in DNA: TGCGCCAGCAGCCCCACGTGGGGCGGAGAAAAACTGTTTTTT.